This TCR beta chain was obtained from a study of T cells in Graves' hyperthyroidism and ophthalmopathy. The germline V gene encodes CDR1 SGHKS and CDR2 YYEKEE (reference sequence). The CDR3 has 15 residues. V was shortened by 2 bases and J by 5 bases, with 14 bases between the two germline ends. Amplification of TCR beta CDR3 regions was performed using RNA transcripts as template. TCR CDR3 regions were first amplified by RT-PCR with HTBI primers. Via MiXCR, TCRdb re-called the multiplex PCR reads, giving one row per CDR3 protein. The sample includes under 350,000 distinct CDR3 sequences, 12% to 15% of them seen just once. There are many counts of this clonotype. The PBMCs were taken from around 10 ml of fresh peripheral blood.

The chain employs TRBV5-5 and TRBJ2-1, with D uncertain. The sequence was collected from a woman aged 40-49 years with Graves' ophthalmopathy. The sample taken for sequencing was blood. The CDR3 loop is CASSFGLEVNNEQFF. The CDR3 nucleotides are TGTGCCAGCAGCTTTGGATTAGAGGTCAACAATGAGCAGTTCTTC.